Below are 32 T cell receptor beta chains sequenced from a single sample in a study of neoadjuvant anti-PD-1 for oral cavity cancer. Noted time point: after neoadjuvant nivolumab, at surgical resection. Profiling relied on immunoSEQ multiplex PCR, and the TCRdb table lists in-frame clones only, not all of them. The table includes about 68,000 clones, 70% to 90% detected once. The specimen comprised PBMCs, sampled after nivolumab (anti-PD-1) treatment. The receptors were gathered from a person aged 35-79 years with oral cavity squamous cell carcinoma.

V gene TRBV6-6 combines with J gene TRBJ2-7; D gene unclear. This CDR3 is 14 amino acids long. Germline CDR1 reads MNHNY; CDR2 reads SVGAGI (reference sequence). The V and J ends lost 0 bases and 2 bases respectively, with 8 bases between them. The CDR3 region is CASSYSWGPYEQYF. DNA of the CDR3: TGTGCCAGCAGTTACTCGTGGGGTCCCTACGAGCAGTACTTC.

The chain uses TRBV10-3 and TRBJ2-5, with TRBD1 matching over 7 bases. The germline gives CDR1 ENHRY, CDR2 SYGVKD. The V and J ends lost 6 bases and 0 bases, in that order; junction bases with no gene match: 4. This CDR3 contains 14 residues. The CDR3 DNA sequence: TGTGCCATCAGGCCACAGGGGTACCAAGAGACCCAGTACTTC. It yields the protein CAIRPQGYQETQYF.

This rearrangement joins TRBV7-3 to TRBJ1-5; D unclear. This CDR3 has 14 amino acids. CDR1 SGHTA and CDR2 FQGTGA come from the germline V gene. Deletions cut 2 bases from V and 4 bases from J, with 9 bases between. DNA of the CDR3: TGTGCCAGCAGCTTACATTCGGGGAATCAGCCCCAGCATTTT. Translated: CASSLHSGNQPQHF.

The count of this clone is one. V and J are TRBV11-3 and TRBJ1-1, with a weak D call TRBD1 (5 bases). CDR1 and CDR2 from the germline V gene are SGHNT and YENEEA. The CDR3 runs to 13 residues. With 5 bases removed from V and 6 bases from J, the gap between germline ends came to 13 bases. CDR3 nucleotides: TGTGCCAGCAGCCTTGGGGGGAGCGCTGAAGCTTTCTTT. Its translation: CASSLGGSAEAFF.

Concerning this clone itself: The sample carries other DNA sequences with the same CDR3. The V and J genes are TRBV7-3 and TRBJ1-1; D remains unclear. There are 13 residues in the CDR3. V was cut by 4 bases and J by 0 bases, with 6 bases left in between. CDR1 SGHTA and CDR2 FQGTGA come from the germline V gene. CDR3 sequence reads: CASSSNMNTEAFF. The CDR3 region has the DNA TGTGCCAGCAGCTCAAACATGAACACTGAAGCTTTCTTT.

The rearrangement joins TRBV10-3 to TRBJ1-5; D is undetermined. This CDR3 spans 16 amino acids. CDR1 ENHRY and CDR2 SYGVKD come from the germline V gene. The V end was cut by 0 bases, the J end by 0 bases, with 9 bases between. CDR3 in amino acids: CAISESLQDSNQPQHF. As DNA, the CDR3 is TGTGCCATCAGTGAGTCGCTTCAGGATAGCAATCAGCCCCAGCATTTT.

The V call is TRBV2, the J call TRBJ1-2; 9 bases match TRBD1. In germline, CDR1 is SNHLY, CDR2 FYNNEI. This CDR3 is built from 13 residues. Germline trimming cut 7 bases from V and 6 bases from J; bases unmatched to any gene: 6. CDR3 protein: CASTRTGADGYTF. The CDR3 region has the DNA TGTGCCAGCACACGGACAGGGGCTGATGGCTACACCTTC.

This chain uses TRBV5-4 with TRBJ2-1; 9 bases fit TRBD2. The CDR3 contains 17 residues. The V gene's germline CDR1 is SGHNT and CDR2 YYREEE (reference sequence). The V and J ends lost 0 bases and 4 bases, in that order; junction bases with no gene match: 8. The CDR3 loop is CASSLVVGSGSYNEQFF. In DNA form, the CDR3 reads TGTGCCAGCAGCTTGGTGGTGGGTAGCGGGAGTTACAATGAGCAGTTCTTC.

The V and J genes are TRBV11-2 and TRBJ1-1; the D gene is possibly TRBD1 (6 bases). V lost 1 base and J lost 6, with 15 bases in between. Looked up from germline, CDR1 is SGHAT and CDR2 is FQNNGV. The CDR3 has 15 residues. The DNA for the CDR3 is TGTGCCAGCAGCTTAGTTGTGGGGGGCGTCGCTGAAGCTTTCTTT. Translated, it gives CASSLVVGGVAEAFF.

The V gene is TRBV7-9, the J gene TRBJ2-7, with D uncertain. The CDR3 is 13 amino acids. Per germline, CDR1 SEHNR and CDR2 FQNEAQ (reference sequence). Trimming removed 1 base at V and 6 bases at J, with 10 bases between. The CDR3 bases are TGTGCCAGCAGCTTAGAGCGTCTCGGCGAGCAGTACTTC. Encoded protein: CASSLERLGEQYF.

This chain joins TRBV10-1 and TRBJ1-4; D unresolved. CDR3 length equals 13 residues. Germline CDR1 WNHNN, CDR2 SYGVQD (reference sequence). Trimming stripped 0 bases from V and 9 bases from J, with 8 bases between. This CDR3 is CASSESGSQKLFF. Written as DNA, the CDR3 is TGCGCCAGCAGTGAGTCCGGCAGCCAAAAACTGTTTTTT.

This chain uses TRBV2 with TRBJ2-3, with a weak D call TRBD2 (6 bases). Looked up from germline, CDR1 is SNHLY and CDR2 is FYNNEI. The CDR3 length is 14 residues. V lost 7 bases to trimming and J lost 0 bases, with 11 bases between them. CDR3 nucleotide sequence: TGTGCCAGCAAAATGACTAGTAGCACAGATACGCAGTATTTT. Encoded protein: CASKMTSSTDTQYF.

The V call is TRBV6-1, the J call TRBJ1-6; tentatively, D is TRBD1 (5 bases). Trimming removed 1 base from V and 8 bases from J, with 18 bases in between. Germline assignment: CDR1 MNHNS and CDR2 SASEGT. The CDR3 contains 17 residues. The CDR3 is CASSEGSGLDRYSPLHF. The CDR3 DNA sequence: TGTGCCAGCAGTGAAGGCTCGGGGCTCGACCGGTATTCACCCCTCCACTTT.

The rearrangement uses TRBV11-2 and TRBJ1-5, with no clear D. Between the trimmed V and J ends, which lost 1 base and 7 bases, there was a span of 8 bases. Germline CDR1 reads SGHAT; CDR2 reads FQNNGV. CDR3 length equals 13 residues. CDR3 coding DNA: TGTGCCAGCAGCTTAGGGTCGGGACAGCCCCAGCATTTT. Its translation: CASSLGSGQPQHF.

The chain carries TRBV14 and TRBJ2-7; 10 positions agree with TRBD2. This CDR3 contains 16 residues. Trimming at V came to 1 base and at J to 3 bases, leaving 6 bases not matched to a gene. Germline CDR1 SGHDN, CDR2 FVKESK. DNA for the CDR3: TGTGCCAGCAGCCAAGCTGTGGCTAGCGGGAGCTACGAGCAGTACTTC. This sequence encodes CASSQAVASGSYEQYF.

The chain has TRBV6-5 and TRBJ1-4; possible D gene TRBD1, 5 bases. Germline CDR1 is MNHEY and CDR2 is SVGAGI. Trimming cost V 1 base and J 3 bases, with 9 bases left between them. This CDR3 has 15 residues. The CDR3 protein is CASSYLQGPNEKLFF. CDR3 coding DNA: TGTGCCAGCAGTTACTTGCAGGGTCCTAATGAAAAACTGTTTTTT.

This clone was observed a single time. A junction boundary mismatches the germline segment, possibly from a read error. The chain uses TRBV5-4 and TRBJ2-5; no firm D call. This CDR3 has 14 amino acids. CDR1 is SGHNT, CDR2 YYREEE, per germline (reference sequence). This CDR3 reads CASSLEKLQGTQYF. In DNA, the CDR3 is TGTGCCAGCAGCTTGGAGAAGCTACAAGGGACCCAGTACTTC.

This chain uses TRBV5-1 with TRBJ2-1; 9 nucleotides match TRBD1. V lost 1 base to trimming and J lost 6 bases; unmatched junction nucleotides: 17. The germline V gene has CDR1 SGHRS and CDR2 YFSETQ. The CDR3 loop spans 19 amino acids. CDR3 DNA: TGCGCCAGCAGCTTGAGGACAGACAGGGGGTTTCTCGGCGGCAATGAGCAGTTCTTC. Translating gives CASSLRTDRGFLGGNEQFF.

This clone showed up just a few times. The CDR3 DNA reads TGTGCCAGCAGCTCGGGGACAGGCTATGGGAACACTGAAGCTTTCTTT. Its protein is CASSSGTGYGNTEAFF. The chain links TRBV7-9 to TRBJ1-1; 8 positions match TRBD1. The CDR3 has 16 residues. Germline assignment: CDR1 SEHNR and CDR2 FQNEAQ (reference sequence). V was pared by 4 bases and J by 1 base, with 8 bases of the junction left unmatched.

V usage is TRBV6-6 and J usage is TRBJ2-7, with D possibly TRBD1 on 6 matching bases. Between the trimmed V and J ends, which lost 5 bases and 7 bases, there was a span of 12 bases. There are 12 residues in the CDR3. Germline V CDR1 and CDR2: MNHNY, SVGAGI (reference sequence). The CDR3 protein is CASSLQGGEQYF. Written as DNA, the CDR3 is TGTGCCAGCAGTCTACAGGGTGGGGAGCAGTACTTC.

Comment on this clone: Mismatch with germline at one junction end may stem from a read error. The V gene is TRBV2, the J gene TRBJ2-7, with a tentative D call TRBD2 (5 bases). The V gene's germline CDR1 is SNHLY and CDR2 FYNNEI. CDR3 length: 12 amino acids. This CDR3 is CASSEDSGGDFF. The CDR3, as DNA: TGTGCCAGCAGTGAAGACAGCGGCGGCGACTTCTTC. Using reference TRBV2 and TRBJ2-7 for the parts outside the CDR3, the full variable domain is EPEVTQTPSHQVTQMGQEVILRCVPISNHLYFYWYRQILGQKVEFLVSFYNNEISEKSEIFDDQFSVERPDGSNFTLKIRSTKLEDSAMYFCASSEDSGGDFFGPGTRLTVT.

Here the CDR3 DNA reads TGTGCCAGCAGTTTACCCAACCATGAGCAGTTCTTC. Translated, it gives CASSLPNHEQFF. J is TRBJ2-1 and V is TRBV27, with D uncertain. Per germline, CDR1 MNHEY and CDR2 SMNVEV (reference sequence). Between the trimmed V and J ends, which lost 2 bases and 8 bases, there was a span of 7 bases. CDR3 length: 12 residues.

This clone is a singleton in its sample. V usage is TRBV18 and J usage is TRBJ1-4; no firm D call. The CDR3 covers 16 residues. CDR1 is KGHSH, CDR2 LQKENI, per germline. V was cut by 0 bases and J by 3 bases, with 11 bases left in between. The CDR3 bases are TGTGCCAGCTCACCACCCGACAAGGGAGCTAATGAAAAACTGTTTTTT. It encodes CASSPPDKGANEKLFF.

The chain has TRBV19 and TRBJ1-2; D gene ambiguous. The V gene lost 0 bases and the J gene lost 2 bases, with 10 bases spanning the gap. Germline loops: CDR1 LNHDA, CDR2 SQIVND (reference sequence). This CDR3 has 15 residues. The CDR3 reads CASSIEAATNYGYTF. Here the CDR3 DNA reads TGTGCCAGTAGTATAGAGGCAGCCACCAACTATGGCTACACCTTC.

This clone has just one count. This rearrangement joins TRBV7-6 to TRBJ1-4; D uncertain. This CDR3 spans 16 amino acids. Germline V gene data show CDR1 as SGHVS and CDR2 as FNYEAQ. Trimming removed 1 base at V and 2 bases at J, with 11 bases between. In DNA form, the CDR3 reads TGTGCCAGCAGCTTAGACGTAGGTGGTACTAATGAAAAACTGTTTTTT. Encoded protein: CASSLDVGGTNEKLFF. The complete variable domain, with remaining parts taken from reference TRBV7-6 and TRBJ1-4, reads GAGVSQSPRYKVTKRGQDVALRCDPISGHVSLYWYRQALGQGPEFLTYFNYEAQQDKSGLPNDRFSAERPEGSISTLTIQRTEQRDSAMYRCASSLDVGGTNEKLFFGSGTQLSVL.

The chain couples TRBV5-1 to TRBJ2-7, with D tentatively TRBD1 (5 bases). CDR1 and CDR2 from the germline V gene are SGHRS and YFSETQ. This CDR3 comprises 14 residues. Trimming pared 3 bases from V and 2 bases from J, leaving 12 bases between. This chain's CDR3 is CASSWGWGTYEQYF. The CDR3 coding sequence is TGCGCCAGCAGCTGGGGCTGGGGCACCTACGAGCAGTACTTC.

The chain is built from TRBV5-1 and TRBJ2-2; no firm D call. This CDR3 contains 17 residues. The germline V and J ends were trimmed by 0 bases and 0 bases, with 12 bases remaining between them. The germline gives CDR1 SGHRS, CDR2 YFSETQ. The CDR3 DNA is TGCGCCAGCAGCTTGGTCATGCAAGGGTCGAACACCGGGGAGCTGTTTTTT. As protein: CASSLVMQGSNTGELFF. Full variable domain (missing parts from reference TRBV5-1 and TRBJ2-2): KAGVTQTPRYLIKTRGQQVTLSCSPISGHRSVSWYQQTPGQGLQFLFEYFSETQRNKGNFPGRFSGRQFSNSRSEMNVSTLELGDSALYLCASSLVMQGSNTGELFFGEGSRLTVL.

V gene TRBV11-1 combines with J gene TRBJ2-7; 14 bases are a match to TRBD2. The CDR3 covers 15 residues. The germline V gene encodes CDR1 SGHAT and CDR2 FQDESV (reference sequence). V trimming: 5 bases; J trimming: 8 bases; junction bases outside the gene matches: 8. The CDR3 DNA reads TGTGCCAGCAGCGGATCCGGGACTAGCGGGAGCCAGCAGTACTTC. Translating it yields CASSGSGTSGSQQYF.

V gene TRBV6-1 combines with J gene TRBJ1-2, with TRBD1 as a possible D gene (5 bases). Trimming removed 2 bases at V and 4 bases at J, with 14 bases between. This CDR3 region has 15 residues. Germline V gives CDR1 MNHNS, CDR2 SASEGT. CDR3 in DNA: TGTGCCAGCAGTGAATTACCGAGGGGTGCCTATGGCTACACCTTC. As protein: CASSELPRGAYGYTF.

The chain joins TRBV10-3 to TRBJ1-1; D is uncertain. CDR1 ENHRY and CDR2 SYGVKD come from the germline V gene. The length of the CDR3 is 12 residues. V gave up 3 bases and J gave up 7 bases, with 9 bases separating them. CDR3: CAISEPTREAFF. CDR3 sequence (DNA): TGTGCCATCAGTGAACCCACACGTGAAGCTTTCTTT.

This chain connects TRBV2 to TRBJ2-3, with D uncertain. CDR1 is SNHLY, CDR2 FYNNEI, per germline. Deletions cut 8 bases from V and 8 bases from J, with 17 bases between. The CDR3 covers 13 residues. DNA of the CDR3: TGTGCCAGCCTCCTGAGCCTAGTGGGTACGCAGTATTTT. It is translated as CASLLSLVGTQYF.

The chain is built from TRBV19 and TRBJ1-5; 9 nucleotides match TRBD1. The CDR3 loop spans 16 amino acids. Germline CDR1 and CDR2: LNHDA and SQIVND (reference sequence). The trim removed 0 bases at V and 1 base at J, leaving 1 base unmatched. CDR3 residues: CASSIDGTGSNQPQHF. The CDR3, as DNA: TGTGCCAGTAGTATAGATGGGACAGGGAGCAATCAGCCCCAGCATTTT.